The 27 T cell receptor beta chains below come from one sample, sequenced in a study of control samples from healthy donors and cancer patients. TCRdb's copy holds only in-frame clones and misses some; the assay was immunoSEQ multiplex PCR. Recorded for this sample: about 200,000 clones. Sequenced: blood. These receptors originate from a woman in her twenties or thirties in good health.

This chain connects TRBV25-1 to TRBJ2-2; D may be TRBD1 (5 bases). CDR3 length: 13 amino acids. With 5 bases removed from V and 6 bases from J, the gap between germline ends came to 10 bases. CDR1 is MGHDK and CDR2 is SYGVNS in the germline V gene. The CDR3 DNA reads as TGTGCCAGCAGTCGATCAGGGTCCGGGGAGCTGTTTTTT. It encodes CASSRSGSGELFF.

The V call is TRBV4-2, the J call TRBJ1-1; no reliable D call. Per germline, CDR1 LGHNA and CDR2 YNFKEQ. V was shortened by 1 base and J by 6 bases, with 9 bases between the two germline ends. The CDR3 contains 13 residues. The CDR3 coding sequence is TGTGCCAGCAGCCAAGGCCTGGTAGCTGAAGCTTTCTTT. Its protein is CASSQGLVAEAFF.

This rearrangement joins TRBV5-8 to TRBJ2-5; maybe TRBD2 (5 bases). Germline V lookup: CDR1 SGHTS, CDR2 YDEGEE. There are 17 residues in the CDR3. V was clipped by 3 bases and J by 3 bases, with 21 bases between them. The CDR3 DNA follows: TGTGCCAGCAGCTCCCAATGGACTTTTTCCCGGAAAGAGACCCAGTACTTC. This sequence encodes CASSSQWTFSRKETQYF.

V usage is TRBV28 and J usage is TRBJ2-7, with a tentative D call TRBD1 (7 bases). Trimming pared 7 bases from V and 0 bases from J, leaving 16 bases between. Germline values: CDR1 MDHEN, CDR2 SYDVKM. The CDR3 is made up of 15 amino acids. CDR3: CASTLAGGNSYEQYF. The CDR3 nucleotides are TGTGCCAGCACCCTTGCAGGGGGGAACTCCTACGAGCAGTACTTC.

This chain links TRBV5-5 with TRBJ2-7; 8 nucleotides agree with TRBD2. CDR1 SGHKS and CDR2 YYEKEE come from the germline V gene (reference sequence). The CDR3 extends over 17 amino acids. J was trimmed by 2 bases and V by 5 bases; bases with no gene match: 15. The CDR3 region is CASSLRFSGASPYEQYF. CDR3 DNA: TGTGCCAGCAGTCTAAGATTTAGCGGGGCGTCCCCCTACGAGCAGTACTTC.

The J gene is TRBJ2-7, the V gene TRBV7-2; D unresolved. There are 12 residues in the CDR3. Trimming stripped 1 base from V and 6 bases from J, with 7 bases between. Germline CDR1 reads SGHTA; CDR2 reads FQGNSA. DNA for the CDR3: TGTGCCAGCAGCTTAGTCCCAAGCGAGCAGTACTTC. This codes for CASSLVPSEQYF.

V gene TRBV29-1 combines with J gene TRBJ1-3; D is uncertain. Between the trimmed V and J ends, which lost 0 bases and 0 bases, there was a span of 6 bases. CDR3 size: 14 residues. The V gene's germline CDR1 is SQVTM and CDR2 ANQGSEA. This CDR3 is CSVEEENSGNTIYF. For the CDR3, the DNA is TGCAGCGTTGAAGAAGAGAACTCTGGAAACACCATATATTTT.

V is TRBV6-5 and J is TRBJ1-2; maybe TRBD1 (5 bases). In germline, CDR1 is MNHEY, CDR2 SVGAGI. The CDR3 has 13 amino acids. Deletions cut 8 bases from V and 7 bases from J, with 17 bases between. CDR3 sequence reads: CASFLQVISGYTF. For the CDR3, the DNA is TGTGCCAGCTTTTTACAGGTGATAAGTGGCTACACCTTC.

The rearrangement joins TRBV7-9 to TRBJ1-4; D uncertain. Between the trimmed V and J ends, which lost 6 bases and 7 bases, there was a span of 24 bases. Looked up from germline, CDR1 is SEHNR and CDR2 is FQNEAQ (reference sequence). This CDR3 region has 17 residues. As DNA, the CDR3 is TGTGCCAGCAGTTCGCAGGAAGCGGGCATTCGGGGTGAAAAACTGTTTTTT. It yields the protein CASSSQEAGIRGEKLFF.

The V call is TRBV9, the J call TRBJ1-1, with D unresolved. V lost 3 bases to trimming and J lost 0 bases, with 6 bases between them. The CDR3 spans 13 residues. The V gene's germline CDR1 is SGDLS and CDR2 YYNGEE. CDR3 residues: CASSDGLNTEAFF. DNA of the CDR3: TGTGCCAGCAGCGACGGATTGAACACTGAAGCTTTCTTT.

This chain links TRBV16 with TRBJ1-1; 8 positions match TRBD1. The CDR3 is made up of 14 amino acids. V lost 7 bases and J lost 1; bases outside the gene matches: 5. CDR1 and CDR2 (germline): KGHSY, FQNENV. In DNA form, the CDR3 reads TGTGCCAGCACCCCCACAGGGGGGAACACTGAAGCTTTCTTT. Translating gives CASTPTGGNTEAFF.

The gene calls are TRBV2 and TRBJ2-5; D is unclear. This CDR3 is built from 11 residues. The germline V and J ends were trimmed by 2 bases and 5 bases, with 3 bases remaining between them. Germline loops: CDR1 SNHLY, CDR2 FYNNEI. Written as DNA, the CDR3 is TGTGCCAGCAGTGAACGGGAGACCCAGTACTTC. Translation: CASSERETQYF.

V is TRBV7-9 and J is TRBJ1-1, with 7 bases lining up with TRBD1. The germline CDR1 and CDR2 sequences are SEHNR and FQNEAQ (reference sequence). V was clipped by 5 bases and J by 4 bases; unmatched bases: 7. This CDR3 has 14 residues. CDR3 nucleotide sequence: TGTGCCAGCAGCCCCACAGGGGAGGCCACTGAAGCTTTCTTT. This codes for CASSPTGEATEAFF.

This chain uses TRBV24-1 with TRBJ2-2, with 7 bases matching TRBD1. J was trimmed by 6 bases and V by 3 bases; bases with no gene match: 6. This CDR3 has 15 residues. Germline V CDR1 and CDR2: KGHDR, SFDVKD. CDR3 loop: CATSDPSQGPGELFF. In DNA form, the CDR3 reads TGTGCCACCAGTGATCCATCACAGGGGCCCGGGGAGCTGTTTTTT.

The chain combines TRBV24-1 with TRBJ2-7; D uncertain. Trimming took 3 bases from V and 6 from J, leaving 14 bases between them. Germline V lookup: CDR1 KGHDR, CDR2 SFDVKD. This CDR3 comprises 14 residues. The CDR3 bases are TGTGCCACCAGTGATGGTTGGACGGGTCGCGAGCAGTACTTC. Its protein product is CATSDGWTGREQYF.

V usage is TRBV6-6 and J usage is TRBJ2-1; D gene unclear. This CDR3 region has 12 residues. Germline V gene data show CDR1 as MNHNY and CDR2 as SVGAGI (reference sequence). Trimming removed 2 bases from V and 10 bases from J, with 9 bases in between. The CDR3 is CASSYVDDEQFF. As DNA, the CDR3 is TGTGCCAGCAGTTACGTGGACGACGAGCAGTTCTTC.

V is TRBV7-9 and J is TRBJ1-4; 9 positions agree with TRBD1. The germline CDR1 and CDR2 sequences are SEHNR and FQNEAQ (reference sequence). V was clipped by 8 bases and J by 6 bases; unmatched bases: 4. There are 13 residues in the CDR3. The CDR3, as DNA: TGTGCCAGCCCGGACAGGGGTGATGAAAAACTGTTTTTT. Amino acid sequence: CASPDRGDEKLFF. The full variable domain, completed using reference TRBV7-9 and TRBJ1-4, is DTGVSQNPRHKITKRGQNVTFRCDPISEHNRLYWYRQTLGQGPEFLTYFQNEAQLEKSRLLSDRFSAERPKGSFSTLEIQRTEQGDSAMYLCASPDRGDEKLFFGSGTQLSVL.

The chain links TRBV28 to TRBJ1-2; possibly TRBD1 for D (6 bases). Deletions cut 2 bases from V and 2 bases from J, with 9 bases between. The CDR3 is 14 residues long. The germline CDR1 and CDR2 sequences are MDHEN and SYDVKM. The CDR3 DNA follows: TGTGCCAGCAGTTTACCGGGACACAACTATGGCTACACCTTC. This gives the protein CASSLPGHNYGYTF.

V is TRBV20-1 and J is TRBJ1-1; D is undetermined. V lost 1 base to trimming and J lost 6 bases, with 6 bases between them. This CDR3 spans 11 amino acids. Germline CDR1 DFQATT, CDR2 SNEGSKA (reference sequence). In DNA, the CDR3 is TGCAGTGCTAGAGGGATTTCTGAAGCTTTCTTT. It yields the protein CSARGISEAFF.

This chain links TRBV27 with TRBJ2-7; D tentatively reads TRBD1 or TRBD2 (5 bases each). This CDR3 spans 13 amino acids. CDR1 is MNHEY and CDR2 is SMNVEV in the germline V gene (reference sequence). Trimming left V 8 bases short and J 3 bases short, with 14 bases between. CDR3 region: CASSRDRIYEQYF. The CDR3 coding sequence is TGTGCCAGCTCCCGGGACCGAATCTACGAGCAGTACTTC.

J is TRBJ1-5 and V is TRBV6-2 or TRBV6-3, with a tentative D call TRBD1 (5 bases). Trimming left V 0 bases short and J 7 bases short, with 13 bases between. Germline-derived CDR1 and CDR2 are MNHEY and SVGEGT. The CDR3 totals 15 residues. In DNA, the CDR3 is TGTGCCAGCAGTTACTCATCAGGCGGGGGACAGCCCCAGCATTTT. This sequence encodes CASSYSSGGGQPQHF.

This chain joins TRBV10-2 and TRBJ1-3, with 7 positions matching TRBD1. V trimming: 0 bases; J trimming: 0 bases; junction bases outside the gene matches: 11. Germline CDR1 is WSHSY and CDR2 is SAAADI. This CDR3 spans 19 amino acids. CDR3 nucleotide sequence: TGCGCCAGCAGTGAGTCGATAGGACAGGACTACCTCTCTGGAAACACCATATATTTT. Protein product: CASSESIGQDYLSGNTIYF.

This chain links TRBV6-2 or TRBV6-3 with TRBJ1-2; D remains unclear. The CDR3 is made up of 13 amino acids. In germline, CDR1 is MNHEY, CDR2 SVGEGT. The V and J ends lost 5 bases and 5 bases respectively, with 12 bases between them. The CDR3 spells CASSLTRLYGYTF. CDR3 in DNA: TGTGCCAGCAGTCTTACCCGCTTATATGGCTACACCTTC.

V usage is TRBV19 and J usage is TRBJ1-2; TRBD1 aligns across 8 bases. Trimming cost V 2 bases and J 5 bases; bases outside gene matches: 7. There are 15 residues in the CDR3. Per germline, CDR1 LNHDA and CDR2 SQIVND (reference sequence). CDR3 region: CASSIPGGARYGYTF. The CDR3 nucleotides read TGTGCCAGTAGTATACCAGGGGGCGCGAGGTATGGCTACACCTTC.

The genes are TRBV9 and TRBJ1-2; D remains unclear. Germline lookup yields CDR1 SGDLS and CDR2 YYNGEE. With 0 bases removed from V and 4 bases from J, the gap between germline ends came to 7 bases. The CDR3 sequence is 13 residues long. CDR3 region: CASSVGNLYGYTF. The CDR3 DNA sequence: TGTGCCAGCAGCGTAGGCAACCTCTATGGCTACACCTTC.

The gene calls are TRBV11-2 and TRBJ1-2; D ambiguous. The CDR3 consists of 14 residues. Germline CDR1 is SGHAT and CDR2 is FQNNGV. Trimming pared 3 bases from V and 4 bases from J, leaving 12 bases between. This chain's CDR3 is CASSFNPAFYGYTF. CDR3 in DNA: TGTGCCAGCAGCTTCAACCCGGCATTCTATGGCTACACCTTC.

J is TRBJ2-7 and V is TRBV6-5, with 9 positions matching TRBD1. The V segment lost 2 bases and the J segment 2 bases; nucleotides outside the gene matches: 4. CDR1 is MNHEY, CDR2 SVGAGI, per germline. CDR3 length equals 15 residues. CDR3 region: CASSYGQGTTYEQYF. CDR3 coding DNA: TGTGCCAGCAGTTACGGACAGGGGACTACCTACGAGCAGTACTTC.